A single sample is the source of the 21 T cell receptor beta chains below, sequenced in a study of shared clonotypes between healthy human individuals (TCRdb year 2020). CD8 naive samples consisted of CD45RO-negative cells that were positively selected for CCR7, yielding a CD45RA+CCR7+ population without TemRA cells. The library was produced with the immunoSEQ multiplex PCR assay. The clones in this table, taken by TCRdb from immuneACCESS, are in-frame only. Not every clone is retained; where verified, under half of the shortfall comes from an unresolved V gene, and the cause of the rest is unknown. The table for this sample lists more than 600,000 clones; about 90% of them were counted only once. The biggest ten clones account for about 24% of the sample. The source material was naive CD8+ T cells sorted from blood. Read against the paper, the sample's cell subset or site label means: CD45RA+CCR7+. These receptors were collected from a man between 25 and 39 years old in good health.

This clone has only one observation. The chain links TRBV7-9 to TRBJ1-4; D remains unclear. The CDR3 runs to 16 residues. Germline V gives CDR1 SEHNR, CDR2 FQNEAQ (reference sequence). Trimming cost V 5 bases and J 0 bases, with 13 bases left between them. The CDR3 is CASSPAYGATNEKLFF. The CDR3 DNA is TGTGCCAGCAGCCCCGCTTATGGGGCAACTAATGAAAAACTGTTTTTT. The full variable domain, rest sourced from reference TRBV7-9 and TRBJ1-4, is DTGVSQNPRHKITKRGQNVTFRCDPISEHNRLYWYRQTLGQGPEFLTYFQNEAQLEKSRLLSDRFSAERPKGSFSTLEIQRTEQGDSAMYLCASSPAYGATNEKLFFGSGTQLSVL.

The V and J genes are TRBV7-6 and TRBJ2-7, with D unclear. This CDR3 region has 13 residues. The V end lost 5 bases, the J end lost 2 bases, and 10 bases lay between the germline ends. Germline lookup yields CDR1 SGHVS and CDR2 FNYEAQ. The CDR3 bases are TGTGCCAGCAGCCGCTCTCAGGCCTACGAGCAGTACTTC. Its protein product is CASSRSQAYEQYF.

The rearrangement links TRBV6-1 to TRBJ1-5; TRBD1 matches 8 bases. This CDR3 has 15 residues. V shed 2 bases and J 4 bases; nucleotides not matched to a gene: 4. The germline V gene has CDR1 MNHNS and CDR2 SASEGT. CDR3 DNA sequence: TGTGCCAGCAGTGAATTTACAGGGGGGAATCAGCCCCAGCATTTT. It translates to CASSEFTGGNQPQHF.

CDR3 bases: TGTGCCAGCAGCCCCGGGGGAGGGAACCACGAGCAGTACTTC. Translating it yields CASSPGGGNHEQYF. The chain recombines TRBV9 with TRBJ2-7; TRBD2 matches at 7 bases. Trimming took 4 bases from V and 5 from J; bases not matched to a gene: 9. Looked up from germline, CDR1 is SGDLS and CDR2 is YYNGEE. This CDR3 region has 14 residues. The entire variable domain, with the rest obtained from reference TRBV9 and TRBJ2-7, is as follows: DSGVTQTPKHLITATGQRVTLRCSPRSGDLSVYWYQQSLDQGLQFLIQYYNGEERAKGNILERFSAQQFPDLHSELNLSSLELGDSALYFCASSPGGGNHEQYFGPGTRLTVT.

V and J are TRBV27 and TRBJ2-7; the match to TRBD1 covers 7 bases. This CDR3 region has 13 residues. Trimming took 4 bases from V and 5 from J; bases not matched to a gene: 5. Germline V CDR1 and CDR2: MNHEY, SMNVEV (reference sequence). CDR3 sequence (DNA): TGTGCCAGCAGTTCGGACAGGATGAACGAGCAGTACTTC. Translating gives CASSSDRMNEQYF.

The genes are TRBV29-1 and TRBJ1-1; D possibly corresponds to TRBD1 (5 bases). V was shortened by 6 bases and J by 4 bases, with 12 bases between the two germline ends. The CDR3 spans 12 residues. Per the germline V gene, CDR1 is SQVTM and CDR2 is ANQGSEA. The CDR3 loop reads CSVWGRATEAFF. CDR3 bases: TGCAGCGTCTGGGGCAGGGCCACTGAAGCTTTCTTT.

In nucleotides, the CDR3 is TGCGCCAGCAGCCAAGATCTAGCGGGCCCCACAGATACGCAGTATTTT. Its protein product is CASSQDLAGPTDTQYF. V usage is TRBV4-3 and J usage is TRBJ2-3; 8 nucleotides agree with TRBD2. Germline CDR1 and CDR2: LGHNA and YSLEER. This CDR3 spans 16 amino acids. Losses at the gene ends were 0 bases for V and 2 bases for J; bases not matched to a gene: 4.

This clone occurred once. The gene calls are TRBV29-1 and TRBJ2-1; a possible D gene is TRBD2 (5 bases). The V end lost 7 bases, the J end lost 7 bases, and 23 bases lay between the germline ends. The CDR3 runs 15 residues. From germline, CDR1 is SQVTM and CDR2 ANQGSEA. The CDR3 loop reads CSATNLRARGNEQFF. In DNA form, the CDR3 reads TGCAGCGCTACAAATCTTCGGGCCCGAGGGAATGAGCAGTTCTTC.

This clone was observed once. V and J are TRBV29-1 and TRBJ2-1; D gene ambiguous. The CDR3 is 13 residues long. The ends were cut back, 3 bases at V and 1 base at J, with 7 bases in the middle. The germline gives CDR1 SQVTM, CDR2 ANQGSEA. The CDR3 spells CSVDQVSYNEQFF. CDR3 bases: TGCAGCGTTGATCAAGTATCCTACAATGAGCAGTTCTTC.

V usage is TRBV5-5 and J usage is TRBJ1-2; D perhaps matches TRBD1 (5 bases). Germline loops: CDR1 SGHKS, CDR2 YYEKEE (reference sequence). V lost 0 bases and J lost 8, with 17 bases in between. This CDR3 region has 15 residues. CDR3 sequence (DNA): TGTGCCAGCAGCTTGGCGGGGCCTTCGGGGTCCGGCTACACCTTC. It codes for CASSLAGPSGSGYTF.

V and J are TRBV11-2 and TRBJ2-3; 9 nucleotides agree with TRBD1. The CDR3 extends over 16 amino acids. Germline-derived CDR1 and CDR2 are SGHAT and FQNNGV. Losses at the gene ends were 4 bases for V and 1 base for J; bases not matched to a gene: 6. The CDR3 bases are TGTGCCAGCAGCTCCGGGAGGACAGGGGGCACAGATACGCAGTATTTT. Its protein product is CASSSGRTGGTDTQYF.

To note about this clone: Other DNA sequences in this specimen translate into the identical CDR3. The gene calls are TRBV11-2 and TRBJ2-7, with no clear D. The V end lost 5 bases, the J end lost 3 bases, and 11 bases lay between the germline ends. The CDR3 has 13 residues. CDR1 is SGHAT, CDR2 FQNNGV, per germline. The CDR3 region is CASSPRTGYEQYF. CDR3 DNA sequence: TGTGCCAGCAGCCCCAGGACGGGCTACGAGCAGTACTTC.

V usage is TRBV28 and J usage is TRBJ2-5; no definite D call. Germline CDR1 reads MDHEN; CDR2 reads SYDVKM. The CDR3 is 14 residues long. Trimming took off 6 bases at V and 5 bases at J, with 16 bases between the two ends. CDR3 sequence (DNA): TGTGCCAGCAGCCAATTACCCTTGTTGGAGACCCAGTACTTC. It codes for CASSQLPLLETQYF.

The rearrangement uses TRBV7-2 and TRBJ2-4, with D unclear. CDR3 length equals 15 residues. CDR1 is SGHTA, CDR2 FQGNSA, per germline. V was cut by 2 bases and J by 1 base, with 9 bases left in between. The CDR3 DNA is TGTGCCAGCAGCTTACTGGGTTCGGCCAAAAACATTCAGTACTTC. Amino acids: CASSLLGSAKNIQYF.

The chain has TRBV7-8 and TRBJ2-3; D remains unclear. The germline gives CDR1 SGHVS, CDR2 FQNEAQ. The CDR3 has 15 residues. V lost 2 bases, J lost 2 bases, and 11 bases lay in between. The CDR3 sequence is CASSLRRVNTDTQYF. The CDR3 DNA reads TGTGCCAGCAGCTTACGAAGGGTTAACACAGATACGCAGTATTTT.

This chain joins TRBV4-1 and TRBJ1-1, with 7 bases fitting TRBD1. This CDR3 contains 16 residues. Germline V gene sequence: CDR1 MGHRA, CDR2 YSYEKL. Trimming at V came to 4 bases and at J to 7 bases, leaving 15 bases not matched to a gene. The chain's CDR3 is CASSPYRGSHLDEAFF. The CDR3 region has the DNA TGCGCCAGCAGCCCCTACAGGGGATCCCACTTAGATGAAGCTTTCTTT.

This chain joins TRBV19 and TRBJ2-2, with 7 positions matching TRBD2. The germline gives CDR1 LNHDA, CDR2 SQIVND (reference sequence). The CDR3 runs 17 residues. With 0 bases clipped from V and 4 bases from J, the junction kept 8 bases outside the gene matches. In DNA form, the CDR3 reads TGTGCCAGTAGTATAGATCCCGGACTAGTACCCACCGGGGAGCTGTTTTTT. Its protein is CASSIDPGLVPTGELFF.

The rearrangement uses TRBV7-9 and TRBJ2-1; tentatively, D is TRBD1 or TRBD2 (5 bases each). The CDR3 extends over 13 amino acids. From germline, CDR1 is SEHNR and CDR2 FQNEAQ (reference sequence). V lost 8 bases, J lost 8 bases, and 16 bases lay in between. Here the CDR3 reads CASGGGVRDEQFF. DNA for the CDR3: TGTGCCAGCGGGGGTGGGGTTCGTGATGAGCAGTTCTTC.

The rearrangement links TRBV11-2 to TRBJ2-3; 9 nucleotides align to TRBD2. The CDR3 contains 16 residues. With V trimmed by 3 bases and J by 0 bases, 4 bases remained unmatched. Germline V lookup: CDR1 SGHAT, CDR2 FQNNGV. CDR3 DNA sequence: TGTGCCAGCAGCTTGTTTAGCGGGGGTAGCACAGATACGCAGTATTTT. Protein: CASSLFSGGSTDTQYF.

This clone appeared a single time. This chain uses TRBV21-1 with TRBJ1-5; the table assigns TRBD1, which was not confirmed against the DNA. TRBV21-1 is a pseudogene. CDR3 size: 16 residues. The CDR3 DNA sequence: TGTGCCAGCAGCAAAGATAGTAAGGGGAGCAATCAGCCCCAGCATTTT. Translated: CASSKDSKGSNQPQHF.

This clone was recorded once. This same CDR3 is encoded by further DNA sequences in the sample. V usage is TRBV6-5 and J usage is TRBJ2-2, with 7 bases that match TRBD2. In germline, CDR1 is MNHEY, CDR2 SVGAGI. The CDR3 extends over 15 amino acids. Trimming removed 5 bases from V and 6 bases from J; junction bases left unmatched: 9. Here the CDR3 reads CASSKLTGGSGELFF. CDR3 coding DNA: TGTGCCAGCAGTAAATTAACCGGGGGGTCCGGGGAGCTGTTTTTT.